The TCR beta chain under discussion was sequenced for a study of T cells in Graves' hyperthyroidism and ophthalmopathy. Study observations and caveats: Blood shared most expanded thyroid clonotypes above 0.001.

Amplification of TCR beta CDR3 regions was performed using RNA transcripts as template. First-round RT-PCR targeting the TCR CDR3 was performed with the HTBI primer set. TCRdb recomputed calls from the multiplex PCR reads with MiXCR, one row per CDR3 protein. The sample carries 500,000 to 600,000 distinct CDR3 sequences, roughly 21% recorded once. Note on this clonotype: Its antigen is not known.

This CDR3 has 16 residues. Germline V gene lookup returns CDR1 DFQATT and CDR2 SNEGSKA (reference sequence). Trimming shortened V by 2 bases and J by 9 bases, and 20 bases separated the two germline ends. Uncontrolled infection, other autoimmune disease, pregnancy or lactation disqualified patients from enrolment. The chain uses TRBV20-1 and TRBJ1-6, with unresolved D. Sequenced material: blood. The origin of this receptor is a man aged 40-49 years with Graves' ophthalmopathy. CDR3 sequence: CSARTAGARWISPLHF. In nucleotides, the CDR3 is TGCAGTGCTAGAACAGCAGGCGCTCGGTGGATTTCACCCCTCCACTTT.